This T cell receptor beta chain was captured by sequencing in a study of human T cells and chemical hapten exposure. One entry per CDR3 protein, called by TCRdb with MiXCR from the RACE reads. The table lists roughly 380,000 distinct CDR3 sequences, 5% to 6.5% of them singletons. As for time point: pre-sensitization, week 0. Treatment here: therapeutic diphenylcyclopropenone sensitization with weekly scalp DPC. This clonotype was counted at least ten times. This sample comprised whole blood, obtained in connection with sensitization to the hapten diphenylcyclopropenone (DPC). The TCR comes from a woman in her fifties or sixties with alopecia areata. Some clones in this sample may be carry-over from other donors' samples.

The chain's CDR3 is CAISGTTVSGELFF. The CDR3 bases are TGTGCCATCAGTGGGACGACGGTTTCCGGGGAGCTGTTTTTT. The chain joins TRBV10-3 to TRBJ2-2, with no clear D. Germline assignment: CDR1 ENHRY and CDR2 SYGVKD. The CDR3 contains 14 residues. The V gene lost 4 bases and the J gene lost 6 bases, with 12 bases spanning the gap.